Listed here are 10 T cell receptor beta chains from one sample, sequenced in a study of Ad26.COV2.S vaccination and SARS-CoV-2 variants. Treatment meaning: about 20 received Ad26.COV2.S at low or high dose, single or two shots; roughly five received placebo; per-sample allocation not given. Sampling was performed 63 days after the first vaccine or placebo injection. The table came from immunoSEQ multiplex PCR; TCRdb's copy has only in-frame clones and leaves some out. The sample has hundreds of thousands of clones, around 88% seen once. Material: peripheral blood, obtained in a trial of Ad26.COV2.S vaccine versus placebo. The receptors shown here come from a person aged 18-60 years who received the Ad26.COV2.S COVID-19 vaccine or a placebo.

The CDR3 loop reads CASSGRTGQGEAFF. DNA of the CDR3: TGTGCCAGTAGTGGGCGGACAGGGCAGGGTGAAGCTTTCTTT. This sequence joins TRBV19 and TRBJ1-1, with TRBD1 matching 8 bases. The V gene's germline CDR1 is LNHDA and CDR2 SQIVND (reference sequence). V lost 5 bases to trimming and J lost 7 bases; unmatched junction nucleotides: 9. The CDR3 covers 14 residues.

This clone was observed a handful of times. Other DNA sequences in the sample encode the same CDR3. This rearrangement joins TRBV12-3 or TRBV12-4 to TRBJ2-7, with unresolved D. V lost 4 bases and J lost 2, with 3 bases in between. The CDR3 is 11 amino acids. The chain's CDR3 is CASSSTYEQYF. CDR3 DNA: TGTGCCAGCAGTTCCACCTACGAGCAGTACTTC.

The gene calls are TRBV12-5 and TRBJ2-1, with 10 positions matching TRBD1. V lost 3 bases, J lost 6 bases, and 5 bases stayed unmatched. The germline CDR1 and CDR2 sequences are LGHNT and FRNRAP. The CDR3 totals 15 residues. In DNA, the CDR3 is TGTGCTAGTGGTTTCGGGACAGGGGCCTCCAATGAGCAGTTCTTC. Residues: CASGFGTGASNEQFF.

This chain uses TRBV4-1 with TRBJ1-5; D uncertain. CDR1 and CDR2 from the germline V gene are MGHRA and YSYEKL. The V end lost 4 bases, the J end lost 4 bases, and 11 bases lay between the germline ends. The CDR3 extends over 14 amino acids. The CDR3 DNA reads TGCGCCAGCAGCCCGGACGGATTTAATCAGCCCCAGCATTTT. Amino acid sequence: CASSPDGFNQPQHF.

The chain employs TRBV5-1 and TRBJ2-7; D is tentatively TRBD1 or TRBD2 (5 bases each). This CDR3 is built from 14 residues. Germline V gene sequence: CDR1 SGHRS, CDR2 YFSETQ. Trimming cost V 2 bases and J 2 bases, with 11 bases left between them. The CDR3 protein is CASSFSWGTYEQYF. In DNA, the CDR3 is TGCGCCAGCAGCTTCTCGTGGGGGACCTACGAGCAGTACTTC. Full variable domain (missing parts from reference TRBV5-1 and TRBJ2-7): KAGVTQTPRYLIKTRGQQVTLSCSPISGHRSVSWYQQTPGQGLQFLFEYFSETQRNKGNFPGRFSGRQFSNSRSEMNVSTLELGDSALYLCASSFSWGTYEQYFGPGTRLTVT.

The CDR3 loop is CASSQVDRDSYEQYF. DNA for the CDR3: TGTGCCAGCAGCCAAGTCGACAGGGACTCCTACGAGCAGTACTTC. The chain combines TRBV4-2 with TRBJ2-7; TRBD1 agrees at 7 bases. CDR3 length equals 15 residues. Germline V gene lookup returns CDR1 LGHNA and CDR2 YNFKEQ. V shed 1 base and J 0 bases; nucleotides not matched to a gene: 3.

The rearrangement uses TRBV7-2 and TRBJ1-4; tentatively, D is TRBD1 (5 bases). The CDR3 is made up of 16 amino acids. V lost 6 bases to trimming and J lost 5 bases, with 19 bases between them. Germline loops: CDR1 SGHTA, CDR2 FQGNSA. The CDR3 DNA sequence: TGTGCCAGCAGAACCCAGGGTGGCAGTATAAATGAAAAACTGTTTTTT. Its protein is CASRTQGGSINEKLFF.

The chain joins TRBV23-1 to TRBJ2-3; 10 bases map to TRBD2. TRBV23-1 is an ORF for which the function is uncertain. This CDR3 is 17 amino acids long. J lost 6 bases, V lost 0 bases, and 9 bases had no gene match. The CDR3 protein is CASSQSEREGLMDTQYF. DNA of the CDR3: TGCGCCAGCAGTCAATCTGAGCGGGAGGGCCTGATGGATACGCAGTATTTT.

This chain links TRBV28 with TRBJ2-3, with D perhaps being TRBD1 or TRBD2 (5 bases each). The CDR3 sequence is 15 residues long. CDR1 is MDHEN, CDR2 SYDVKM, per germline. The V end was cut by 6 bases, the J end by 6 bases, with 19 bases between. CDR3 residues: CASSEGSPAYDTQYF. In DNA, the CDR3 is TGTGCCAGCAGCGAGGGGTCCCCCGCCTACGATACGCAGTATTTT.

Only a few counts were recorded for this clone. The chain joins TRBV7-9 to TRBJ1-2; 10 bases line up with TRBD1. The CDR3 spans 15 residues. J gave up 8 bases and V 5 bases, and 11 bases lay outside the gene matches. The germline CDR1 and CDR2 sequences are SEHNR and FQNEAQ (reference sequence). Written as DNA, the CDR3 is TGTGCCAGCAGCCACATTCGGACAGGGGGGAACGGCTACACCTTC. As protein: CASSHIRTGGNGYTF.